The rows below give T cell receptor beta chains drawn from one sample of a study of T-cell reconstitution after alpha-beta-depleted transplantation in children. MiXCR, run by TCRdb on the PCR reads, gives a single entry per CDR3 protein. This sample has 750,000 to 950,000 distinct CDR3 sequences; 15% to 20% occur once, and the top ten carry around 5%. The sample here was PBMCs, mostly from graft donor cells, taken 360 days after TCRalphabeta/CD19-depleted stem cell transplant. The receptor set was obtained from a male patient between 5 and 17 years old who had a stem cell transplant for acute lymphoblastic leukemia, so the T cells may come from the graft donor. CDR3s include the opening cysteine and the closing phenylalanine or tryptophan. Each record gives: clone size, J gene, V gene, D gene, CDR3 DNA, CDR3 protein. A D gene is named only where the DNA matches it firmly. Clone size, where shown, is once, few, many, or a class for clones that have expanded.

NA,TRBJ1-2,TRBV28,NA,TGTGCCAGCACCCTGGGGTCAGGGAGGAGGAGCTACACCTTC,CASTLGSGRRSYTF
few,TRBJ2-6,TRBV5-1,TRBD1,TGCGCCAGCAGCCTCCACCCGACAGGGGGGAGCTCTGGGGCCAACGTCCTGACTTTC,CASSLHPTGGSSGANVLTF
NA,TRBJ2-1,TRBV2,NA,TGTGCCAGCTGTTATCCGGGGGTGAGTGAGCAGTTCTTC,CASCYPGVSEQFF
few,TRBJ2-1,TRBV18,TRBD1,TGTGCCAGCTCCACCCAGACGACAGGGGGCTACGGCAATGAGCAGTTCTTC,CASSTQTTGGYGNEQFF
few,TRBJ2-2,TRBV5-1,TRBD2,TGCGCCAGTAAGCGGGAAGGGCCCACCGGGGAGCTGTTTTTT,CASKREGPTGELFF
many,TRBJ1-5,TRBV29-1,NA,TGCAGCGTTGTAGAGGGCAATCAGCCCCAGCATTTT,CSVVEGNQPQHF
NA,TRBJ2-3,TRBV4-1,NA,TGCGCCAGCAACTCAAGGAGATTCACAGATACGCAGTATTTT,CASNSRRFTDTQYF
few,TRBJ1-6,TRBV5-1,TRBD1,TGCGCCAGCAGCCTAAAAGGACAGGGCCTCAATTCACCCCTCCACTTT,CASSLKGQGLNSPLHF
NA,TRBJ1-5,TRBV12-3/TRBV12-4,NA,TGTGCCAGCAGTGGGTCGAGGAATCAGCCCCAGCATTTT,CASSGSRNQPQHF
few,TRBJ2-1,TRBV7-8,NA,TGTGCCAGCAGCCCTTTGGGCGGGACCTACAATGAGCAGTTCTTC,CASSPLGGTYNEQFF
few,TRBJ2-7,TRBV20-1,NA,TGCAGTGCTAGTTCGTCAGCCTACGAGCAGTACTTC,CSASSSAYEQYF
NA,TRBJ2-1,TRBV7-9,NA,TGTGCCAGCAGCTTAGTGGGAGTCACTGAGCAGTTCTTC,CASSLVGVTEQFF
NA,TRBJ2-5,TRBV7-9,NA,TGTGCCAGCAGCTTAAGGTTTACGGGATGGGAGACCCAGTACTTC,CASSLRFTGWETQYF
few,TRBJ2-1,TRBV5-6,TRBD2,TGTGCCAGCAGCTTGTCCCTAGCGGGTCTGTACAATGAGCAGTTCTTC,CASSLSLAGLYNEQFF
NA,TRBJ2-1,TRBV7-2,TRBD2,TGTGCCAGCATCACCGCGGGACTAGCGATCAATGAGCAGTTCTTC,CASITAGLAINEQFF
NA,TRBJ2-5,TRBV4-2,NA,TGTGCCAGCAGCCAAGCGCGCGCCTCCGCTGGGGGAGAGACCCAGTACTTC,CASSQARASAGGETQYF
once,TRBJ2-1,TRBV27,NA,TGTGCCAGCAGCTTACCGTGGTCCAATGAGCAGTTCTTC,CASSLPWSNEQFF
NA,TRBJ2-1,TRBV29-1,TRBD2,TGCAGCGTGGGGGACTACTTTAGGAATGAGCAGTTCTTC,CSVGDYFRNEQFF
NA,TRBJ2-4,TRBV9,NA,TGTGCCAGCAGCGGGACTGGTTTTTTAGCCAAAAACATTCAGTACTTC,CASSGTGFLAKNIQYF
NA,TRBJ2-7,TRBV25-1,TRBD1,TGTGCCAGCAGTCTTATCGGGACAGGGGCCGTGGAGCAGTACTTC,CASSLIGTGAVEQYF
many,TRBJ2-1,TRBV5-1,NA,TGCGCCAGCAGCTTAGTAAGGGGGACCGGACCCAACTCCTACAATGAGCAGTTCTTC,CASSLVRGTGPNSYNEQFF
few,TRBJ2-1,TRBV14,NA,TGTGCCAGCAGCCAGACCCTCCCTAGGGATGAGCAGTTCTTC,CASSQTLPRDEQFF
NA,TRBJ2-1,TRBV5-1,NA,TGCGCCAGCAGCTTGGATCTAGGATACAATGAGCAGTTCTTC,CASSLDLGYNEQFF
NA,TRBJ2-7,TRBV29-1,TRBD1,TGCAGCGTTCCCGTCAGGGGACAGGGCGGGTACGAGCAGTACTTC,CSVPVRGQGGYEQYF
few,TRBJ1-1,TRBV5-1,NA,TGCGCCAGCTCTCCGGGTTGGAGCACTGAAGCTTTCTTT,CASSPGWSTEAFF
few,TRBJ2-7,TRBV7-9,NA,TGTGCCAGCAGCTTAGGGAGGACAGAATATGACGAGCAGTACTTC,CASSLGRTEYDEQYF
NA,TRBJ2-5,TRBV10-3,TRBD2,TGTGCCATCAGTGGGGGGAGACTAGCGGGGCAAGAGACCCAGTACTTC,CAISGGRLAGQETQYF
few,TRBJ2-7,TRBV19,TRBD2,TGTGCCAGTAGTATAACCTCAGCGGGAGCCCACTACGAGCAGTACTTC,CASSITSAGAHYEQYF
few,TRBJ2-5,TRBV12-3/TRBV12-4,NA,TGTGCCAGCAGTTTAGGAGGGAGTCGAGAGACCCAGTACTTC,CASSLGGSRETQYF
few,TRBJ2-3,TRBV5-1,TRBD2,TGCGCCAGCAGGTTCGGACTAGCGGGAGTTGCTGATACGCAGTATTTT,CASRFGLAGVADTQYF
NA,TRBJ2-3,TRBV7-3,NA,TGTGCCAGCAGCTGGACAGTTTCAACACACACAGATACGCAGTATTTT,CASSWTVSTHTDTQYF
NA,TRBJ2-3,TRBV5-5,NA,TGTGCCAGCAGCTTGAGGCAGGGTGATCGAGATACGCAGTATTTT,CASSLRQGDRDTQYF
few,TRBJ2-5,TRBV25-1,NA,TGTGCCACCATCCCGCCGCGGCCGCAAGAGACCCAGTACTTC,CATIPPRPQETQYF
few,TRBJ2-1,TRBV12-3/TRBV12-4,TRBD1,TGTGCCAGCTCCCCCAAGGGGGCAAACTCCTACAATGAGCAGTTCTTC,CASSPKGANSYNEQFF
few,TRBJ2-7,TRBV19,NA,TGTGCCAGTAGTATAGATCTTGGCGGTACCTACGAGCAGTACTTC,CASSIDLGGTYEQYF
few,TRBJ1-1,TRBV29-1,NA,TGCAGCGTTGAAACAGTCCTTTCGAACACTGAAGCTTTCTTT,CSVETVLSNTEAFF
NA,TRBJ2-2,TRBV4-1,NA,TGCGCCAGCATCACCGACACCGGGGAGCTGTTTTTT,CASITDTGELFF
NA,TRBJ2-5,TRBV5-6,TRBD1,TGTGCCAGCAGCTTAGTACCGGGACAGGGGATGGAGACCCAGTACTTC,CASSLVPGQGMETQYF
few,TRBJ2-3,TRBV29-1,TRBD2,TGCAGCGTCGGCGGGACTAGCGCAAGCACAGATACGCAGTATTTT,CSVGGTSASTDTQYF
few,TRBJ1-4,TRBV3-1,TRBD1,TGTGCCAGCAGCCAACCCAGATCGACAGGGAAGTATGAAAAACTGTTTTTT,CASSQPRSTGKYEKLFF
many,TRBJ2-1,TRBV5-1,TRBD2,TGCGCCAGCAGCTTGGCAGCGGGAGCCTACAATGAGCAGTTCTTC,CASSLAAGAYNEQFF
few,TRBJ2-3,TRBV5-1,TRBD2,TGCGCCAGCAGCTTGCCTAGCGGGAATCCAGATACGCAGTATTTT,CASSLPSGNPDTQYF
many,TRBJ1-4,TRBV7-9,NA,TGTGCCAGCTCGGGGATTAATGAAAAACTGTTTTTT,CASSGINEKLFF
few,TRBJ1-1,TRBV27,NA,TGTGCCAGTAGGGTCATCAACGGCTTAAACACTGAAGCTTTCTTT,CASRVINGLNTEAFF
NA,TRBJ2-3,TRBV10-1,NA,TGCGCCAGCAGTGAACCGGACTGGCCCGGGAATACGCAGTATTTT,CASSEPDWPGNTQYF
NA,TRBJ2-3,TRBV7-6,NA,TGTGCCGGGAACGGGGAGGCCGCTACAGATACGCAGTATTTT,CAGNGEAATDTQYF
NA,TRBJ2-3,TRBV20-1,TRBD2,TGCAGTGCTAGAGAGACTAGCGGGAGGGCCTCGCAGTATTTT,CSARETSGRASQYF
NA,TRBJ2-7,TRBV18,NA,TGTGCCAGCGTTCAGGGCCCCTACGGCCACGAGCAGTACTTC,CASVQGPYGHEQYF
many,TRBJ1-6,TRBV5-1,TRBD1,TGCGCCAGCAGCTTGCGGACAGGGGTAAATTCACCCCTCCACTTT,CASSLRTGVNSPLHF
few,TRBJ2-7,TRBV12-3/TRBV12-4,TRBD2,TGTGCCAGCCGAAGCGGGGCCCCCTACGAGCAGTACTTC,CASRSGAPYEQYF
NA,TRBJ2-3,TRBV29-1,TRBD2,TGCAGCGCGTTTCCGGGACTAGCGGGAGGCACAGATACGCAGTATTTT,CSAFPGLAGGTDTQYF
few,TRBJ2-3,TRBV7-9,NA,TGTGCCAGCAACCCCACCCCGGGCTCTAGCACAGATACGCAGTATTTT,CASNPTPGSSTDTQYF
few,TRBJ2-4,TRBV12-3/TRBV12-4,NA,TGTGCCAGCCGGCGGAGGGATCCCAAAAACATTCAGTACTTC,CASRRRDPKNIQYF
few,TRBJ2-1,TRBV11-2,NA,TGTGCCAGCAGCCCAGGGGACAATGAGCAGTTCTTC,CASSPGDNEQFF
NA,TRBJ2-7,TRBV5-1,NA,TGCGCCAGCAGCGGGAGCGGAGACGCCTACGAGCAGTACTTC,CASSGSGDAYEQYF
many,TRBJ1-4,TRBV12-3/TRBV12-4,NA,TGTGCCAGCAGTTTGGCCCATTCGGGGGAAAAACTGTTTTTT,CASSLAHSGEKLFF
few,TRBJ2-1,TRBV5-6,NA,TGTGCCAGCAGAACGATAAGGGACTTCAGGCGCAATGAGCAGTTCTTC,CASRTIRDFRRNEQFF
NA,TRBJ2-7,TRBV3-1,NA,TGTGCCAGCAGCCAACAGGGCGTCTACGAGCAGTACTTC,CASSQQGVYEQYF
many,TRBJ2-1,TRBV7-8,TRBD1,TGTGCCAGCAGCACAAGACAGGGAATGGGTTTCAATGAGCAGTTCTTC,CASSTRQGMGFNEQFF
many,TRBJ2-1,TRBV30,NA,TGTGCCTGGAGCCTAAGCAGGGAGCAGTTCTTC,CAWSLSREQFF